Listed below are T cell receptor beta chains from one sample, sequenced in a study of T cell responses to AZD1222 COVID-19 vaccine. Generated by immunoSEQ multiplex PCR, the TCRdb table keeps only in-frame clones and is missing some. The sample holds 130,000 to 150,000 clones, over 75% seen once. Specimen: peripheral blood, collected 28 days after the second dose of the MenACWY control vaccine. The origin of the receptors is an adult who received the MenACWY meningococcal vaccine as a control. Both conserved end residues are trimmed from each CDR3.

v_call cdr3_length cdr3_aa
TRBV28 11 AISYGGTDGYT
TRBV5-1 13 ASSFGAGGPYEQY
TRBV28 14 ASSPRQLYSNQPQH
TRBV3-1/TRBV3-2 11 ASSHGMNTEAF
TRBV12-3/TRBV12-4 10 ASSLRGLLPT
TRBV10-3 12 AIRNRGPIYGYT
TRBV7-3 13 ASSPRGGSINEQF
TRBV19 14 ASSIVRGPLNTEAF
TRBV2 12 ASMPEGNTGELF
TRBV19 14 ASSMLGQGPTDTQY
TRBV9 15 ASSPQPGTGGGNTIY
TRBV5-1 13 ASSFGGLAVGEQF
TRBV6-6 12 ASSYPGANQPQH
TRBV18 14 ASSSGQGGRYEKLF
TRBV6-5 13 ASSSGHYSNQPQH
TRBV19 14 ASSNPTGSRNQPQH